This TCR beta chain was retrieved from a study of T cells in Graves' hyperthyroidism and ophthalmopathy. V dropped 4 bases and J dropped 7 bases, with 32 bases sitting between them. The CDR3 loop spans 19 amino acids. The germline CDR1 and CDR2 sequences are LNHNV and YYDKDF (reference sequence). Concerning this clonotype itself: The antigen remains unidentified.

Diagnosis of hyperthyroidism was new in patients aged 18 to 65, and its duration was under 2 months. Criteria for exclusion of patients were uncontrolled infection, other autoimmune disease, pregnancy or lactation. Study-wide results and caveats: Stable hyperthyroidism and ophthalmopathy were separated using 13 V-J signatures. Most thyroid clonotypes with frequency above 0.001 were detected in blood.

Researchers took RNA transcripts and amplified the TCR beta CDR3 regions from them. The TCR CDR3 first-round RT-PCR relied on the HTBI primer set. MiXCR was run by TCRdb on the multiplex PCR reads, yielding one entry per CDR3 protein. The repertoire holds hundreds of thousands of distinct CDR3 sequences, roughly 46% seen once, with just under 8.5% in the top ten. This chain connects TRBV15 to TRBJ2-7, with D uncertain. The sequence was collected from a woman aged 18 to 35 with Graves' hyperthyroidism. The specimen was peripheral blood or thyroid tissue (not recorded which). The CDR3 here is CATSIPLGLGPQPCVEQYF. In nucleotides, the CDR3 is TGTGCCACCAGCATCCCTCTGGGTCTAGGACCTCAGCCGTGTGTTGAGCAGTACTTC.